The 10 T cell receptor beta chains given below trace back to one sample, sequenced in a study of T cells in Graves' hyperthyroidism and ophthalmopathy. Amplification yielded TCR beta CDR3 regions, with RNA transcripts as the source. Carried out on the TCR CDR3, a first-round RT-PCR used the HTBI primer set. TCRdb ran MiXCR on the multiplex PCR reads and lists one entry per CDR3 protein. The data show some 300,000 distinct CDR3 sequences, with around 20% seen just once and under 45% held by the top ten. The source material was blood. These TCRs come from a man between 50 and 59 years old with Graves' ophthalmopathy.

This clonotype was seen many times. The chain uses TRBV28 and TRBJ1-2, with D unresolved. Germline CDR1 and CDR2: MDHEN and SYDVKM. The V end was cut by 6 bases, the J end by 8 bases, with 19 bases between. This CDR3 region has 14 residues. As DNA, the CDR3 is TGTGCCAGCAGCAGTTTAGGTCAGCCTAGGGGCTACACCTTC. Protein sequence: CASSSLGQPRGYTF.

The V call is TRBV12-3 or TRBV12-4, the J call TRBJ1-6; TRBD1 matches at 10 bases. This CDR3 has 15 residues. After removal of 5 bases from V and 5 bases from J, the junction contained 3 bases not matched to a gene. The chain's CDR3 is CASSTGTGDNSPLHF. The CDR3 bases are TGTGCCAGCAGTACGGGGACAGGGGATAATTCACCCCTCCACTTT.

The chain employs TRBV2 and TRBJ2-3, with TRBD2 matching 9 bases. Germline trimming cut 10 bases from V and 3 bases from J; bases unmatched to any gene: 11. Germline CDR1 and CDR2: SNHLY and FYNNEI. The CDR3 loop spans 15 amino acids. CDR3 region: CAIPAGTSRTDTQYF. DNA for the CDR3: TGTGCCATCCCTGCCGGGACTAGCAGAACAGATACGCAGTATTTT.

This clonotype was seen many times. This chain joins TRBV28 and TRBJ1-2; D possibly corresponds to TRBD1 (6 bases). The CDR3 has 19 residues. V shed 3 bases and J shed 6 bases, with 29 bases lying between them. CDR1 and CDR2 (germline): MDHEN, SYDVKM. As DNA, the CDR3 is TGTGCCAGCAGTTTTCCGGGGGGGGGCAGACCGCAGGACTTACATGGCTACACCTTC. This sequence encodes CASSFPGGGRPQDLHGYTF.

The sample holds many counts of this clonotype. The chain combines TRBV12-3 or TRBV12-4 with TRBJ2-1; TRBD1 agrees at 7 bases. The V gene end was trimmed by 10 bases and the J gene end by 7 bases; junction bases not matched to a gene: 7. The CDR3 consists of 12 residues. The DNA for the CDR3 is TGTGCCACCACTCCCAGGGGGAATGAGCAGTTCTTC. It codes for CATTPRGNEQFF.

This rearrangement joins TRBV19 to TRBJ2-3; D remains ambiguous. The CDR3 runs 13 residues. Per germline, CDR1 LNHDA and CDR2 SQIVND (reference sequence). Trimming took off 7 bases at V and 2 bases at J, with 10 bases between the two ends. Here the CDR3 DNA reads TGTGCCAGTAATTTCCGGAACACAGATACGCAGTATTTT. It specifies CASNFRNTDTQYF.

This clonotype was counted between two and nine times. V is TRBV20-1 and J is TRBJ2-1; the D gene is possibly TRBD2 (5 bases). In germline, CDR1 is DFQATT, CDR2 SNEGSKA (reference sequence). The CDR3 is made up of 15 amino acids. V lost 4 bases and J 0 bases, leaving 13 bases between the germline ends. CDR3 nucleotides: TGCAGTGCTACTATAGCGCCGAGCTCCTACAATGAGCAGTTCTTC. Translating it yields CSATIAPSSYNEQFF.

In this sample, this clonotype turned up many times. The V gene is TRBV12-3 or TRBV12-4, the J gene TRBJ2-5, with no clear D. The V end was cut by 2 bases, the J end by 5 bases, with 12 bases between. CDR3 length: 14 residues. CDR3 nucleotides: TGTGCCAGCAGTTTATCCCCCCTAGGGGAGACCCAGTACTTC. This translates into CASSLSPLGETQYF.

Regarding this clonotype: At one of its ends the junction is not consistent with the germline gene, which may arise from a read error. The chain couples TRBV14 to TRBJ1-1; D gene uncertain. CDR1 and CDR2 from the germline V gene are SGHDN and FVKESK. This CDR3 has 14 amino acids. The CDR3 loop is CTSSQDFEQSEAFF. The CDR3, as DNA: TGTACCAGCAGCCAAGATTTCGAACAGAGTGAAGCTTTCTTT.

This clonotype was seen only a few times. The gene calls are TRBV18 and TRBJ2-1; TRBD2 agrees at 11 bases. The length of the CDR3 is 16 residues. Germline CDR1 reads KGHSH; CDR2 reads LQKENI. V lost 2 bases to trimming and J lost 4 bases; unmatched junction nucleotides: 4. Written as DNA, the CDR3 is TGTGCCAGCTCACCAGCTAGCGGGAGGTCTTACAATGAGCAGTTCTTC. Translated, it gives CASSPASGRSYNEQFF.